The 32 T cell receptor beta chains in this list originate from one sample, sequenced in a study of CD8+ T cells in alopecia areata. Sequencing templates came from extracted RNA that was reverse transcribed into cDNA. Repertoires were generated with immunoSEQ multiplex PCR, while TCRdb's copy carries only in-frame clones and drops some. Altogether 140,000 or so clones are present, roughly 60% being singletons, with the ten largest covering 36%. The specimen sequenced was CD8+ T cells sorted from blood. Every receptor here comes from a human donor in good health.

The CDR3 region has the DNA TGTGCCAGTAGCCAAAAGGCGGACACTGAAGCTTTCTTT. Its protein is CASSQKADTEAFF. The rearrangement joins TRBV19 to TRBJ1-1, with no clear D. CDR1 and CDR2 (germline): LNHDA, SQIVND (reference sequence). The CDR3 covers 13 residues. V dropped 6 bases and J dropped 3 bases, with 11 bases sitting between them.

In this sample, this clone turned up a few times. This sample also contains other DNA sequences that code for the same CDR3. This chain joins TRBV29-1 and TRBJ1-1; 7 nucleotides line up with TRBD1. CDR3 size: 10 residues. Germline V gene lookup returns CDR1 SQVTM and CDR2 ANQGSEA. CDR3 DNA sequence: TGCAGTGTCAGGGGGACTGAAGCTTTCTTT. Amino acid sequence: CSVRGTEAFF.

This clone has only one observation. The V gene is TRBV2, the J gene TRBJ2-5; 11 bases agree with TRBD2. The CDR3 runs to 15 residues. The germline V gene has CDR1 SNHLY and CDR2 FYNNEI. V lost 4 bases to trimming and J lost 0 bases; unmatched junction nucleotides: 1. The CDR3, as DNA: TGTGCCAGCAGTGCGGGACTAGCGGACCAAGAGACCCAGTACTTC. Its protein product is CASSAGLADQETQYF.

The rearrangement joins TRBV4-2 to TRBJ2-1; 14 nucleotides align to TRBD2. Looked up from germline, CDR1 is LGHNA and CDR2 is YNFKEQ. This CDR3 has 17 residues. With 1 base clipped from V and 8 bases from J, the junction kept 7 bases outside the gene matches. The CDR3 coding sequence is TGTGCCAGCAGCCAAGCCTCCGGGACTAGCGGGAGAGATGAGCAGTTCTTC. It is translated as CASSQASGTSGRDEQFF.

The chain carries TRBV2 and TRBJ1-1; D remains unclear. V dropped 1 base and J dropped 0 bases, with 9 bases sitting between them. Germline CDR1 is SNHLY and CDR2 is FYNNEI. CDR3 size: 15 residues. The CDR3 DNA is TGTGCCAGCAGTGAAGTGGTGACAATGAACACTGAAGCTTTCTTT. It is translated as CASSEVVTMNTEAFF.

This sequence joins TRBV5-1 and TRBJ2-7; 12 positions agree with TRBD2. Unmatched junction bases numbered 10, after V lost 4 bases and J lost 2 bases. Germline assignment: CDR1 SGHRS and CDR2 YFSETQ. The CDR3 is 17 amino acids. DNA for the CDR3: TGCGCCAGCAGCCGGGCTAGCGGGAGGGCCCGCACCTACGAGCAGTACTTC. This codes for CASSRASGRARTYEQYF.

This chain links TRBV4-1 with TRBJ1-5; a weak D match, TRBD1 (5 bases). The ends were cut back, 5 bases at V and 7 bases at J, with 18 bases in the middle. The CDR3 is 15 residues long. Germline V CDR1 and CDR2: MGHRA, YSYEKL. CDR3 amino acids: CASSFRLGTQQPQHF. The CDR3 DNA follows: TGCGCCAGCAGCTTCCGCCTGGGGACGCAGCAGCCCCAGCATTTT.

The chain recombines TRBV5-5 with TRBJ1-1; D gene uncertain. Trimming shortened V by 1 base and J by 1 base, and 8 bases separated the two germline ends. The CDR3 is made up of 14 amino acids. Germline assignment: CDR1 SGHKS and CDR2 YYEKEE (reference sequence). DNA for the CDR3: TGTGCCAGCAGCTTGCTGGGTTGGAACACTGAAGCTTTCTTT. Its protein product is CASSLLGWNTEAFF.

This clone has just one count. DNA for the CDR3: TGTGCCAGCGGAAGCCGGCAGGGTGGTAACACCGGGGAGCTGTTTTTT. Residues: CASGSRQGGNTGELFF. The chain has TRBV9 and TRBJ2-2, with a tentative D call TRBD1 (5 bases). Germline V gene lookup returns CDR1 SGDLS and CDR2 YYNGEE. The CDR3 consists of 16 residues. Between the trimmed V and J ends, which lost 7 bases and 2 bases, there was a span of 18 bases.

In its sample, this clone was seen a few times. The gene calls are TRBV4-1 and TRBJ2-7; D gene unclear. CDR3 length: 14 amino acids. Germline V gene data show CDR1 as MGHRA and CDR2 as YSYEKL. V dropped 2 bases and J dropped 6 bases, with 14 bases sitting between them. The CDR3 region has the DNA TGCGCCAGCAGCCAAACATCCTCCGGGTCCGAGCAGTACTTC. Encoded protein: CASSQTSSGSEQYF.

This clone has just a few counts. V and J are TRBV2 and TRBJ2-2; weak D call: TRBD1 (6 bases). The CDR3 sequence is 14 residues long. With 8 bases removed from V and 4 bases from J, the gap between germline ends came to 14 bases. Per the germline V gene, CDR1 is SNHLY and CDR2 is FYNNEI. CDR3 DNA sequence: TGTGCCAGCCGTTGGACAGACAGCACCGGGGAGCTGTTTTTT. Translation: CASRWTDSTGELFF.

The J gene is TRBJ2-7, the V gene TRBV20-1; perhaps TRBD1 as D (5 bases). This CDR3 comprises 11 residues. CDR1 and CDR2 (germline): DFQATT, SNEGSKA (reference sequence). CDR3 protein: CSAPKGAEQYF. CDR3 nucleotides: TGCAGCGCCCCCAAAGGGGCCGAGCAGTACTTC.

J is TRBJ2-5 and V is TRBV6-5; unclear D gene. The germline V gene has CDR1 MNHEY and CDR2 SVGAGI. CDR3 size: 12 residues. Trimming took 0 bases from V and 5 from J, leaving 4 bases between them. As DNA, the CDR3 is TGTGCCAGCAGTTACTCGGGGGAGACCCAGTACTTC. It specifies CASSYSGETQYF.

V is TRBV28 and J is TRBJ2-1; tentative D call: TRBD2 (5 bases). The CDR3 runs to 13 residues. Germline V gives CDR1 MDHEN, CDR2 SYDVKM. V was shortened by 7 bases and J by 6 bases, with 13 bases between the two germline ends. Here the CDR3 reads CASKRLVGNEQFF. DNA of the CDR3: TGTGCCAGCAAGCGGCTAGTTGGCAATGAGCAGTTCTTC.

This clone occurred once. The CDR3 region has the DNA TGTGCCAGCAGTACGACAGGGGCCCGTGCAGATACGCAGTATTTT. As protein: CASSTTGARADTQYF. This chain uses TRBV2 with TRBJ2-3; 8 bases are shared with TRBD1. Trimming cost V 5 bases and J 4 bases; bases outside gene matches: 8. The germline V gene encodes CDR1 SNHLY and CDR2 FYNNEI. The CDR3 extends over 15 amino acids.

The chain couples TRBV7-9 to TRBJ2-7; possible D gene TRBD2, 5 bases. Deletions cut 3 bases from V and 2 bases from J, with 11 bases between. The CDR3 extends over 14 amino acids. The germline gives CDR1 SEHNR, CDR2 FQNEAQ (reference sequence). The CDR3 region is CASSLRAAPYEQYF. As DNA, the CDR3 is TGTGCCAGCAGCTTGAGGGCGGCCCCCTACGAGCAGTACTTC.

In its sample, this clone was seen once. V usage is TRBV5-1 and J usage is TRBJ2-1; 8 nucleotides agree with TRBD2. The CDR3 sequence is 15 residues long. V lost 0 bases, J lost 2 bases, and 1 base stayed unmatched. Germline V gene data show CDR1 as SGHRS and CDR2 as YFSETQ. CDR3 sequence: CASSLAGGAYNEQFF. The CDR3 DNA reads as TGCGCCAGCAGCTTGGCGGGAGGGGCCTACAATGAGCAGTTCTTC. The full variable domain, rest sourced from reference TRBV5-1 and TRBJ2-1, is KAGVTQTPRYLIKTRGQQVTLSCSPISGHRSVSWYQQTPGQGLQFLFEYFSETQRNKGNFPGRFSGRQFSNSRSEMNVSTLELGDSALYLCASSLAGGAYNEQFFGPGTRLTVL.

The chain couples TRBV29-1 to TRBJ1-1; D is undetermined. Trimming shortened V by 5 bases and J by 4 bases, and 11 bases separated the two germline ends. The CDR3 has 12 amino acids. Germline loops: CDR1 SQVTM, CDR2 ANQGSEA. CDR3 amino acids: CSVMRDGTEAFF. DNA of the CDR3: TGCAGCGTTATGAGGGATGGCACTGAAGCTTTCTTT.

The rearrangement joins TRBV29-1 to TRBJ2-7; D is undetermined. The CDR3 sequence is 11 residues long. Trimming removed 1 base at V and 12 bases at J, with 13 bases between. CDR1 is SQVTM, CDR2 ANQGSEA, per germline. CDR3 nucleotides: TGCAGCGTTGAAGGGCGGAAAGGCTCGTACTTC. It is translated as CSVEGRKGSYF.

CDR3 residues: CAPRNLDSSYEQYF. CDR3 nucleotide sequence: TGCGCCCCAAGGAACCTCGATTCCTCCTACGAGCAGTACTTC. The chain couples TRBV5-1 to TRBJ2-7; no definite D call. The CDR3 runs 14 residues. Looked up from germline, CDR1 is SGHRS and CDR2 is YFSETQ. Trimming pared 10 bases from V and 0 bases from J, leaving 17 bases between.

The genes are TRBV2 and TRBJ2-1; TRBD2 aligns across 8 bases. The J segment lost 6 bases and the V segment lost 10 bases, leaving 5 bases of the junction unmatched. Germline CDR1 SNHLY, CDR2 FYNNEI. The CDR3 extends over 12 amino acids. CDR3 sequence (DNA): TGTGCCACCTATAGCGGGATCAATGAGCAGTTCTTC. Protein sequence: CATYSGINEQFF.

This clone was counted only a few times. The rearrangement links TRBV7-8 to TRBJ2-1, with TRBD2 matching 7 bases. The CDR3 length is 15 residues. With V trimmed by 4 bases and J by 8 bases, 11 bases remained unmatched. Germline assignment: CDR1 SGHVS and CDR2 FQNEAQ. The CDR3 coding sequence is TGTGCCAGCAGCTACCTGGCGGGAGCTTACGATGAGCAGTTCTTC. It codes for CASSYLAGAYDEQFF.

This clone came up once. The V call is TRBV5-1, the J call TRBJ1-1; TRBD1 might be the D (6 bases). Germline V gene sequence: CDR1 SGHRS, CDR2 YFSETQ. The CDR3 runs to 15 residues. V gave up 0 bases and J gave up 4 bases, with 13 bases separating them. The CDR3 DNA is TGCGCCAGCAGCTTGGAAATGGGGGCGCCCACTGAAGCTTTCTTT. Translating gives CASSLEMGAPTEAFF.

This chain uses TRBV27 with TRBJ2-7; tentative D call: TRBD2 (5 bases). The V and J ends lost 3 bases and 5 bases respectively, with 14 bases between them. This CDR3 contains 14 residues. Germline V gene sequence: CDR1 MNHEY, CDR2 SMNVEV (reference sequence). The CDR3 bases are TGTGCCAGCAGTTTGTTAGGACTTTCCCACGAGCAGTACTTC. Translation gives CASSLLGLSHEQYF.

The J gene is TRBJ2-7, the V gene TRBV7-9, with D unclear. The ends were cut back, 4 bases at V and 3 bases at J, with 13 bases in the middle. This CDR3 is 14 amino acids long. Germline CDR1 reads SEHNR; CDR2 reads FQNEAQ (reference sequence). The CDR3 loop is CASSYTRTYYEQYF. DNA of the CDR3: TGTGCCAGCAGCTACACACGAACCTACTACGAGCAGTACTTC.

The V gene is TRBV5-1, the J gene TRBJ2-7; 10 positions match TRBD2. V lost 2 bases, J lost 2 bases, and 1 base stayed unmatched. Per germline, CDR1 SGHRS and CDR2 YFSETQ. This CDR3 spans 14 amino acids. CDR3 in DNA: TGCGCCAGCAGCTTAGCGGGAGGGACCTACGAGCAGTACTTC. Protein: CASSLAGGTYEQYF.

This clone was counted a few times. V and J are TRBV29-1 and TRBJ1-2, with D perhaps matching TRBD1 (5 bases). The V gene lost 6 bases and the J gene lost 5 bases, with 13 bases spanning the gap. This CDR3 is 12 amino acids long. CDR1 is SQVTM, CDR2 ANQGSEA, per germline. The CDR3 reads CSVSTRGYGYTF. DNA for the CDR3: TGCAGCGTCTCGACCCGGGGGTATGGCTACACCTTC. Looking up the rest from reference TRBV29-1 and TRBJ1-2 gives the full variable domain: SAVISQKPSRDICQRGTSLTIQCQVDSQVTMMFWYRQQPGQSLTLIATANQGSEATYESGFVIDKFPISRPNLTFSTLTVSNMSPEDSSIYLCSVSTRGYGYTFGSGTRLTVV.

The CDR3 region has the DNA TGTGCCAGCAGCTTGGGTTCCGCCAAGGTCAATGAGCAGTTCTTC. Amino acids: CASSLGSAKVNEQFF. The J gene is TRBJ2-1, the V gene TRBV7-9; D is unclear. The CDR3 is made up of 15 amino acids. Germline assignment: CDR1 SEHNR and CDR2 FQNEAQ (reference sequence). V lost 3 bases and J 6 bases, leaving 15 bases between the germline ends.

This clone was observed a few times. The chain combines TRBV7-9 with TRBJ2-5; no reliable D call. The CDR3 runs to 14 residues. Germline V gene data show CDR1 as SEHNR and CDR2 as FQNEAQ (reference sequence). V was cut by 1 base and J by 4 bases, with 10 bases left in between. CDR3 bases: TGTGCCAGCAGCTTAGAACAGTGGTTAGAGACCCAGTACTTC. Translated, it gives CASSLEQWLETQYF.

The rearrangement joins TRBV15 to TRBJ1-5; the D is unclear. The V and J ends lost 5 bases and 6 bases respectively, with 11 bases between them. The CDR3 runs to 13 residues. Germline CDR1 reads LNHNV; CDR2 reads YYDKDF (reference sequence). The CDR3 region is CATSWTKGQPQHF. The DNA of the CDR3 is TGTGCCACCAGCTGGACTAAGGGTCAGCCCCAGCATTTT.

The chain is built from TRBV15 and TRBJ2-7, with 10 bases fitting TRBD2. V shed 0 bases, J shed 1 base, and the junction held 9 bases outside the gene matches. Germline values: CDR1 LNHNV, CDR2 YYDKDF (reference sequence). The CDR3 covers 18 residues. The CDR3 DNA reads as TGTGCCACCAGCAGAGATAGGCTAGCGGGAGAATCATCCTACGAGCAGTACTTC. It codes for CATSRDRLAGESSYEQYF.

This clone was counted a few times. V and J are TRBV11-2 and TRBJ2-1; TRBD2 aligns across 14 bases. The CDR3 spans 15 residues. From germline, CDR1 is SGHAT and CDR2 FQNNGV. The V and J ends lost 2 bases and 13 bases, in that order; junction bases with no gene match: 7. CDR3 protein: CASSLSTGLAGDQFF. CDR3 DNA: TGTGCCAGCAGCTTATCCACGGGACTAGCGGGAGACCAGTTCTTC. Full variable domain (rest looked up from reference TRBV11-2 and TRBJ2-1): EAGVAQSPRYKIIEKRQSVAFWCNPISGHATLYWYQQILGQGPKLLIQFQNNGVVDDSQLPKDRFSAERLKGVDSTLKIQPAKLEDSAVYLCASSLSTGLAGDQFFGPGTRLTVL.